Shown below are 7 T cell receptor beta chains from a single sample sequenced in a study of T cell responses to AZD1222 COVID-19 vaccine. Data came from immunoSEQ multiplex PCR; TCRdb stores just in-frame clones and leaves some out. Of roughly 85,000 clones in the sample, 75% to 95% were seen once. The sample consisted of peripheral blood, taken 28 days after the second AZD1222 dose. These receptors were taken from an adult who received the AZD1222 COVID-19 vaccine.

The V gene is TRBV11-2, the J gene TRBJ1-1; D is uncertain. V lost 0 bases and J 5 bases, leaving 16 bases between the germline ends. This CDR3 has 16 residues. Germline CDR1 is SGHAT and CDR2 is FQNNGV. CDR3: CASSLEFGVKRTEAFF. The CDR3 DNA reads TGTGCCAGCAGCTTAGAGTTCGGTGTGAAGAGGACTGAAGCTTTCTTT.

The DNA for the CDR3 is TGTGCCATTCCAGGGAAAGAGACCCAGTACTTC. Protein product: CAIPGKETQYF. The chain couples TRBV24-1 to TRBJ2-5; a possible D gene is TRBD1 (5 bases). Germline assignment: CDR1 KGHDR and CDR2 SFDVKD. The CDR3 contains 11 residues. V lost 11 bases to trimming and J lost 3 bases, with 9 bases between them.

The chain carries TRBV24-1 and TRBJ2-1; the match to TRBD2 covers 7 bases. CDR3 length equals 16 residues. Germline V gives CDR1 KGHDR, CDR2 SFDVKD. With V trimmed by 3 bases and J by 0 bases, 4 bases remained unmatched. The CDR3 DNA reads as TGTGCCACCAGTGATGCGGGAGAGGGCTCCTACAATGAGCAGTTCTTC. Translating gives CATSDAGEGSYNEQFF.

The chain links TRBV4-3 to TRBJ2-2, with TRBD2 matching over 15 bases. The CDR3 has 19 amino acids. Germline V gene sequence: CDR1 LGHNA, CDR2 YSLEER. Trimming at V came to 1 base and at J to 5 bases, leaving 8 bases not matched to a gene. The CDR3 DNA follows: TGCGCCAGCAGCCAAGTTCCCCCGGGACTAGCGGGAGGAACCGGGGAGCTGTTTTTT. Translation: CASSQVPPGLAGGTGELFF.

The V call is TRBV7-4, the J call TRBJ2-2, with 7 bases identical to TRBD2. V was pared by 1 base and J by 0 bases, with 5 bases of the junction left unmatched. Germline values: CDR1 SGHVT, CDR2 SQSDAQ. This CDR3 is built from 17 residues. CDR3: CASSLELGLANTGELFF. The CDR3 DNA is TGTGCCAGCAGCTTAGAGCTTGGACTAGCGAACACCGGGGAGCTGTTTTTT.

This chain links TRBV4-3 with TRBJ1-2, with no clear D. The CDR3 sequence is 15 residues long. V was pared by 0 bases and J by 3 bases, with 11 bases between. The germline V gene encodes CDR1 LGHNA and CDR2 YSLEER. CDR3 in amino acids: CASSQDVNSHYGYTF. CDR3 DNA: TGCGCCAGCAGCCAAGATGTCAACAGCCACTATGGCTACACCTTC.

The V gene is TRBV7-9, the J gene TRBJ2-1, with 9 bases lining up with TRBD2. With 4 bases clipped from V and 10 bases from J, the junction kept 5 bases outside the gene matches. The length of the CDR3 is 13 residues. Germline V lookup: CDR1 SEHNR, CDR2 FQNEAQ (reference sequence). CDR3 DNA sequence: TGTGCCAGCAGCTCGACTAGCGGAGGAGAGCAGTTCTTC. It translates to CASSSTSGGEQFF.